This T cell receptor (beta chain) appears in the sequencing data of a study of control samples from healthy donors and cancer patients (dated by TCRdb to the early 2020s). The CDR3, cysteine through phenylalanine, is 19 amino acids long. The read is trimmed to its CDR3 DNA, 57 bases read in frame from base 1. To prepare the library, the immunoSEQ multiplex PCR assay was applied. Not all clones reach the TCRdb copy of this immuneACCESS table, which keeps in-frame sequences only. Checked studies attribute under half of the gap to unresolved V genes and leave the rest unexplained. The sample profile shows approximately 100,000 clones; about nine tenths of them were found once. About 3% of the sample lies in the top ten. As concerns this clone: The antigen this receptor binds is unknown. No base quality information exists; no much larger clone differs at one position.

The chain links TRBV21-1 with TRBJ2-2; the DNA was not compared with TRBD1, the D call given in the table. TRBV21-1 is tagged as a pseudogene. The source is a human donor in good health. The donor label of this sample is uncertain. Specimen: blood. The CDR3 region: CASSNRDKKGTGGPGELFF. DNA sequence: TGTGCCAGCAGCAACCGAGATAAAAAGGGGACAGGGGGCCCCGGGGAGCTGTTTTTT.